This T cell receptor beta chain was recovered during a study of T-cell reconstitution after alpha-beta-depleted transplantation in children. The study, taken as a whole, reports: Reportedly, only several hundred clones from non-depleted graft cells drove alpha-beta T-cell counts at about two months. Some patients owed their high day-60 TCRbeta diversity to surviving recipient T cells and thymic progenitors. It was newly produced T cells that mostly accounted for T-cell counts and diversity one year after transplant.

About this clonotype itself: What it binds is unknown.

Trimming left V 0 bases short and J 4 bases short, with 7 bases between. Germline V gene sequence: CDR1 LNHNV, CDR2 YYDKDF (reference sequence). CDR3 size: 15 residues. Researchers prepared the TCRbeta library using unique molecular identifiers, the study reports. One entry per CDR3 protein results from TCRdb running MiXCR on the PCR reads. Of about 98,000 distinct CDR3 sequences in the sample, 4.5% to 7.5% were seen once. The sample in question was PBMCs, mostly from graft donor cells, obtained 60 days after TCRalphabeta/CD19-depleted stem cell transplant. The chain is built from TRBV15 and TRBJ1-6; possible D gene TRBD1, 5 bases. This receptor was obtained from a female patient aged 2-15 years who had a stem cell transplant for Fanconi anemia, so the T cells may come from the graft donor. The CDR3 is CATSRDQGYNSPLHF. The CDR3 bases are TGTGCCACCAGCAGAGATCAGGGTTATAATTCACCCCTCCACTTT.